This T cell receptor (beta chain) was obtained from a study of neurological immune-mediated disorders. Study observations and caveats: HTLV-1-associated myelopathy led in TCR clonal expansion, while multiple sclerosis ranked lowest, below healthy controls.

In its sample, this clonotype was seen many times. Its antigen is not identified. PBMCs numbering 2 million and stored at -80 C yielded the unsorted libraries. cDNA synthesis was performed by 5'RACE with 10-nucleotide random UMIs. Over 160 million TCR-beta sequences, together covering 15-18 subjects, were produced by every individual sequencing run that was carried out. TCRdb reprocessed the 5' RACE reads via MiXCR and lists one record per CDR3 protein. This sample has about 74,000 distinct CDR3 sequences, with 5.2% found just once. The sequenced sample was PBMCs. This TCR derives from a man younger than 30 with multiple sclerosis.

The CDR3 region has the DNA TGTGCCAGCAGTGAATTGCGGGATCCTACCTACAATGAGCAGTTCTTC. Its protein is CASSELRDPTYNEQFF. The chain is built from TRBV25-1 and TRBJ2-1; weak D call: TRBD2 (6 bases). The CDR3 spans 16 residues. V dropped 1 base and J dropped 2 bases, with 12 bases sitting between them. Germline CDR1 and CDR2: MGHDK and SYGVNS.